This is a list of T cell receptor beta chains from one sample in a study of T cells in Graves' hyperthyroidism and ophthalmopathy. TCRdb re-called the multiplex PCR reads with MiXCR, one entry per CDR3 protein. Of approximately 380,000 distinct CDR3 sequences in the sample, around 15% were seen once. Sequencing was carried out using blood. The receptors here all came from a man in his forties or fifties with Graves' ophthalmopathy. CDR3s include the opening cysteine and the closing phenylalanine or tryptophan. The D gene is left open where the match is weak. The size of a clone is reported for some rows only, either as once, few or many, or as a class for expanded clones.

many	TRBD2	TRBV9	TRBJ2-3	CASSDSLAATDTQYF	TGTGCCAGCAGCGATTCTCTAGCGGCCACAGATACGCAGTATTTT
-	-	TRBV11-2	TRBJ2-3	CASSQETWSDTQYF	TGTGCCAGCAGCCAAGAGACCTGGTCAGATACGCAGTATTTT
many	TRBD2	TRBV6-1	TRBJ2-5	CASSPGLARLETQYF	TGTGCCAGCAGTCCGGGACTAGCGCGTTTAGAGACCCAGTACTTC
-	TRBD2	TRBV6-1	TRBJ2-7	CASSHSGGAYEQYF	TGTGCCAGCAGTCATAGCGGGGGGGCCTACGAGCAGTACTTC
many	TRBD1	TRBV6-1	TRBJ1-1	CASLPTGVSEAFF	TGTGCCAGCCTTCCGACAGGGGTCTCTGAAGCTTTCTTT
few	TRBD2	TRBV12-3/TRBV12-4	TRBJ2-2	CASRTTSGYTGELFF	TGTGCCAGCAGGACGACTAGCGGATACACCGGGGAGCTGTTTTTT
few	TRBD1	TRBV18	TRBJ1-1	CASSPGTGGREAFF	TGTGCCAGCTCACCAGGGACAGGCGGGCGGGAAGCTTTCTTT
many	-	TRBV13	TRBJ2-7	CASSSKGLLDEQYF	TGTGCCAGCAGCTCAAAGGGACTTCTGGACGAGCAGTACTTC
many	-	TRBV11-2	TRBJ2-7	CASSSQGSGGYEQYF	TGTGCCAGCAGCTCCCAGGGGAGCGGTGGATACGAGCAGTACTTC
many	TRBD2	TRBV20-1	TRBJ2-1	CSAPRTSGPYNEQFF	TGCAGTGCTCCCCGGACTAGCGGGCCCTACAATGAGCAGTTCTTC
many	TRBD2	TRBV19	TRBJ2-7	CATRTSGSYEQYF	TGTGCCACCAGGACTAGCGGGAGCTACGAGCAGTACTTC
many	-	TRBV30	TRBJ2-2	CACQRTLRNTGELFF	TGTGCCTGCCAAAGGACATTAAGAAACACCGGGGAGCTGTTTTTT
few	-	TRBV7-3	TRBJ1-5	CASSPRREGYQPQHF	TGTGCCAGCAGCCCCCGCCGGGAGGGTTATCAGCCCCAGCATTTT
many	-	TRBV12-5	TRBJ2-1	CASGFNQGRDEQFF	TGTGCTAGTGGTTTTAACCAGGGTAGGGATGAGCAGTTCTTC
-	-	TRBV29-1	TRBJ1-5	CSVDSQATDTQHF	TGCAGCGTTGATTCTCAAGCCACAGATACGCAGCATTTT
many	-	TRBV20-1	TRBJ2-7	CSARRGLGGEQYF	TGCAGTGCCCGTCGGGGGCTGGGCGGCGAGCAGTACTTC
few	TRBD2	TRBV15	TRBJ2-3	CATSRDRPTSGIQDTQYF	TGTGCCACCAGCAGAGATCGTCCGACTAGCGGGATTCAAGATACGCAGTATTTT
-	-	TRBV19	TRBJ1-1	CASSIEIEAFF	TGTGCCAGTAGTATCGAGATTGAAGCTTTCTTT
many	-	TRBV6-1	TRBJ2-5	CASSEFRAGAQETQYF	TGTGCCAGCAGTGAATTTCGGGCGGGGGCGCAAGAGACCCAGTACTTC
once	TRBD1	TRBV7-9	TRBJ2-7	CASSSKLRDRATSYEQYF	TGTGCCAGCAGCTCTAAACTCCGGGACAGGGCGACATCCTACGAGCAGTACTTC
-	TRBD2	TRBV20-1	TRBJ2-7	CSAQLLLREGLDEQYF	TGCAGTGCTCAATTACTATTGCGGGAGGGCCTCGACGAGCAGTACTTC
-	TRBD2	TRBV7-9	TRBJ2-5	CASSNLVIAGAPETQYF	TGTGCCAGCAGCAACTTAGTAATAGCGGGAGCTCCGGAGACCCAGTACTTC
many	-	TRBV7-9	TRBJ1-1	CASSLEERAAFF	TGTGCCAGCAGCTTAGAGGAGCGTGCTGCTTTCTTT
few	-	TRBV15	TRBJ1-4	CATNRDRTTGSVGEKLFF	TGTGCCACCAACAGAGATAGGACCACGGGAAGCGTTGGAGAAAAACTGTTTTTT
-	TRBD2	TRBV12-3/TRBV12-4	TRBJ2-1	CASSVGASGRVSYNEQFF	TGTGCCAGCAGCGTAGGGGCTAGCGGGAGGGTCTCCTACAATGAGCAGTTCTTC
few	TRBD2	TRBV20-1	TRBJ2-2	CSARDFEREDTGELFF	TGCAGTGCTAGAGATTTTGAGCGGGAAGACACCGGGGAGCTGTTTTTT
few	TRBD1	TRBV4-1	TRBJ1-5	CASSQEPGQGAGQPQHF	TGCGCCAGCAGCCAAGAACCGGGACAGGGGGCTGGGCAGCCCCAGCATTTT
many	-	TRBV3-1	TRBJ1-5	CASSPGGGGQPQHF	TGTGCCAGCAGCCCCGGGGGCGGGGGTCAGCCCCAGCATTTT
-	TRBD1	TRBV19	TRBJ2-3	CAARGLTDTQYF	TGTGCCGCAAGGGGGCTCACAGATACGCAGTATTTT
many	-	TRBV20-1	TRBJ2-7	CSAKMEGSGYEQYF	TGCAGTGCGAAAATGGAAGGGTCGGGCTACGAGCAGTACTTC
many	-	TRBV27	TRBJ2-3	CASSFGPADTQYF	TGTGCCAGCAGTTTCGGGCCGGCAGATACGCAGTATTTT
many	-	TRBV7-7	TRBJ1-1	CASSFDGSNTEAFF	TGTGCTAGCAGCTTCGACGGGTCGAACACTGAAGCTTTCTTT
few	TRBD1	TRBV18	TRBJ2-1	CASSIDRDHEQFF	TGTGCCAGCTCAATCGACAGGGATCATGAGCAGTTCTTC
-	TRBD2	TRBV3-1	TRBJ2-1	CASSPGLAGGRGYNEQFF	TGTGCCAGCAGCCCGGGACTAGCGGGAGGGCGGGGGTACAATGAGCAGTTCTTC
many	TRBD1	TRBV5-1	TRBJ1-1	CASSQQGGVSGLRTEAFF	TGCGCCAGCAGCCAACAGGGGGGCGTAAGCGGGTTAAGAACTGAAGCTTTCTTT
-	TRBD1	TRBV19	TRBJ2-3	CASSPGQGGSDTQYF	TGTGCCAGTAGTCCCGGACAGGGGGGATCAGATACGCAGTATTTT
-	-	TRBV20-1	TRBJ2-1	CSASPPWGNEQFF	TGCAGTGCATCGCCCCCCTGGGGCAATGAGCAGTTCTTC
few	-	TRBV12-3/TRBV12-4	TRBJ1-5	CASSLRGGTNQPQHF	TGTGCCAGCAGCCTGAGGGGGGGGACGAATCAGCCCCAGCATTTT